The rows below give T cell receptor beta chains drawn from one sample of a study of cytomegalovirus exposure and HLA in healthy donors. The assay was immunoSEQ multiplex PCR, and TCRdb's table has in-frame clones only and misses some. The sample gives roughly 62,000 clones, roughly 77% of which show up once; 3% to 4% is in the top ten. The sequenced sample was PBMCs. These receptors all stem from a woman in her thirties or forties in good health and CMV-seropositive. Each CDR3 is given with its conserved first and last residue. Each record gives: clone size, J gene, D gene, V gene, CDR3 length, CDR3 DNA, CDR3 protein. The D gene is left open where the match is weak. Clone size is stated in some rows and not others, as once, few, many or a class when expanded.

size: .
J: TRBJ1-1
D: TRBD1
V: TRBV6-5
length: 14
DNA: TGTGCCAGCAGAAAATGGGACAGTCGCACTGAAGCTTTCTTT
CDR3: CASRKWDSRTEAFF

size: .
J: TRBJ2-7
D: TRBD1
V: TRBV5-4
length: 13
DNA: TGTGCCAGCAGCTTTTCACAGGGGGACGAGCAGTACTTC
CDR3: CASSFSQGDEQYF

size: few
J: TRBJ2-7
D: .
V: TRBV6-6
length: 14
DNA: TGTGCCAGCAGTTACGGCAGGGCCGCCTACGAGCAGTACTTC
CDR3: CASSYGRAAYEQYF

size: few
J: TRBJ2-7
D: .
V: TRBV9
length: 15
DNA: TGTGCCAGCAGCGTAGATCCAAACAGTGGATCCGAGCAGTACTTC
CDR3: CASSVDPNSGSEQYF

size: .
J: TRBJ2-3
D: .
V: TRBV9
length: 16
DNA: TGTGCCAGCAGCGTAAGAGGATCGTCTAGCACAGATACGCAGTATTTT
CDR3: CASSVRGSSSTDTQYF

size: .
J: TRBJ2-7
D: .
V: TRBV27
length: 15
DNA: TGTGCCAGCAGTTCCCCCCTTAGGGGGTTCAACGAGCAGTACTTC
CDR3: CASSSPLRGFNEQYF

size: .
J: TRBJ1-5
D: .
V: TRBV5-6
length: 16
DNA: TGTGCCAGCAGCTCCCAGGGCGGGATTGTCGCTCAGCCCCAGCATTTT
CDR3: CASSSQGGIVAQPQHF

size: .
J: TRBJ2-7
D: TRBD2
V: TRBV6-1
length: 14
DNA: TGTGCCAGCAGCGGTCGGGGGGGGACCTACGAGCAGTACTTC
CDR3: CASSGRGGTYEQYF

size: .
J: TRBJ1-1
D: .
V: TRBV5-6
length: 15
DNA: TGTGCCAGCAGCAGATATTCGGGACACGGCACTGAAGCTTTCTTT
CDR3: CASSRYSGHGTEAFF

size: .
J: TRBJ1-6
D: .
V: TRBV18
length: 16
DNA: TGTGCCAGCTCACCAAACAGGGCCAACCTAAATTCACCCCTCCACTTT
CDR3: CASSPNRANLNSPLHF

size: .
J: TRBJ2-1
D: TRBD2
V: TRBV7-9
length: 15
DNA: TGTTCCAGCAGCTTAGACGGGGGGGTATCCAATGAGCAGTTCTTC
CDR3: CSSSLDGGVSNEQFF

size: .
J: TRBJ1-2
D: TRBD1
V: TRBV4-1
length: 15
DNA: TGCGCCAGCAGCCAAGGTCTACAGGGGGCTGATGGCTACACCTTC
CDR3: CASSQGLQGADGYTF

size: .
J: TRBJ1-6
D: .
V: TRBV27
length: 15
DNA: TGTGCCAGCAAACCGAGGGGGACGGGGAATTCACCCCTCCACTTT
CDR3: CASKPRGTGNSPLHF

size: .
J: TRBJ1-6
D: .
V: TRBV30
length: 13
DNA: TGTGCCTGGAGTGTTGAACGGAATTCACCCCTCCACTTT
CDR3: CAWSVERNSPLHF

size: .
J: TRBJ2-1
D: TRBD2
V: TRBV6-4
length: 20
DNA: TGTGCCAGCAGTGCCATGACTAGCGGGTGCCCCGTTTGCTCCTACAATGAGCAGTTCTTC
CDR3: CASSAMTSGCPVCSYNEQFF

size: .
J: TRBJ1-6
D: TRBD1
V: TRBV19
length: 14
DNA: TGTGCCAGTAGTTCCACAGGGGGGGGTTCACCCCTCCACTTT
CDR3: CASSSTGGGSPLHF

size: few
J: TRBJ2-7
D: TRBD1
V: TRBV5-1
length: 15
DNA: TGCGCCAGCTCCTCCGGGACAGGGTTTGGCATCGGGCAGTACTTC
CDR3: CASSSGTGFGIGQYF